The 14 T cell receptor beta chains presented below share a single source sample, sequenced in a study of identical twins. TCRdb processed the 5' RACE reads anew with MiXCR; each CDR3 protein has one entry. The table records hundreds of thousands of distinct CDR3 sequences, approximately 6.1% of them present only once. The sequencing sample was made of naive T cells sorted from blood. The receptor set was obtained from a man aged 18-30 years in good health.

Only a few counts were recorded for this clonotype. The CDR3 sequence is CASFSPGDTQYF. In nucleotides, the CDR3 is TGTGCCAGCTTTTCCCCAGGAGATACGCAGTATTTT. The chain is built from TRBV12-3 or TRBV12-4 and TRBJ2-3, with D unclear. V was shortened by 8 bases and J by 5 bases, with 11 bases between the two germline ends. The CDR3 spans 12 residues.

This clonotype was detected many times. This sequence joins TRBV24-1 and TRBJ2-3; the D gene is possibly TRBD2 (6 bases). Trimming took 1 base from V and 2 from J, leaving 12 bases between them. The CDR3 covers 16 residues. Germline-derived CDR1 and CDR2 are KGHDR and SFDVKD. CDR3 protein: CATSDFGGDTTDTQYF. CDR3 DNA sequence: TGTGCCACCAGTGATTTTGGCGGGGATACCACAGATACGCAGTATTTT.

This chain joins TRBV7-8 and TRBJ2-1; the D gene is possibly TRBD1 (6 bases). The CDR3 totals 17 residues. The V gene's germline CDR1 is SGHVS and CDR2 FQNEAQ. V gave up 2 bases and J gave up 7 bases, with 21 bases separating them. CDR3 DNA sequence: TGTGCCAGCAGCTTATTTGACGGGACACGAGACTGGAATGAGCAGTTCTTC. Translated, it gives CASSLFDGTRDWNEQFF.

V is TRBV6-2 or TRBV6-3 and J is TRBJ2-7; D is uncertain. The ends were cut back, 6 bases at V and 2 bases at J, with 17 bases in the middle. Germline V gives CDR1 MNHEY, CDR2 SVGEGT. This CDR3 contains 15 residues. This CDR3 is CASRTEVADPYEQYF. The CDR3 coding sequence is TGTGCCAGCAGAACGGAAGTTGCGGATCCCTACGAGCAGTACTTC.

The J gene is TRBJ2-2, the V gene TRBV5-1; D not certain. Trimming cost V 1 base and J 3 bases, with 7 bases left between them. CDR3 length equals 14 residues. The germline gives CDR1 SGHRS, CDR2 YFSETQ. The CDR3: CASSLRPDTGELFF. The CDR3 DNA reads as TGCGCCAGCAGCTTGAGACCGGACACCGGGGAGCTGTTTTTT.

This rearrangement joins TRBV19 to TRBJ1-1, with TRBD1 as a possible D gene (5 bases). The germline V gene has CDR1 LNHDA and CDR2 SQIVND (reference sequence). The V gene lost 5 bases and the J gene lost 6 bases, with 19 bases spanning the gap. This CDR3 is 15 amino acids long. CDR3 sequence: CASSLGRGMIPEAFF. CDR3 bases: TGTGCCAGTAGTTTGGGTCGGGGGATGATCCCTGAAGCTTTCTTT.

This clonotype appeared many times. The chain links TRBV3-1 to TRBJ2-1; the D is unclear. V was trimmed by 0 bases and J by 0 bases, leaving 12 bases between them. This CDR3 comprises 17 residues. Germline CDR1 LGHDT, CDR2 YNNKEL (reference sequence). The DNA for the CDR3 is TGTGCCAGCAGCCAAGATCTTGGCGGCCGCTCCTACAATGAGCAGTTCTTC. It is translated as CASSQDLGGRSYNEQFF.

This chain joins TRBV14 and TRBJ2-1, with D unclear. The CDR3 spans 19 residues. V was shortened by 0 bases and J by 10 bases, with 28 bases between the two germline ends. Germline V gene data show CDR1 as SGHDN and CDR2 as FVKESK. The CDR3 sequence: CASSQERLGLPTGFHEQFF. The CDR3, as DNA: TGTGCCAGCAGCCAAGAGAGGCTAGGCCTCCCTACTGGATTCCACGAGCAGTTCTTC.

This clonotype was counted between two and nine times. The chain joins TRBV7-2 to TRBJ2-1; maybe TRBD2 (6 bases). The V gene lost 4 bases and the J gene lost 4 bases, with 11 bases spanning the gap. Germline V lookup: CDR1 SGHTA, CDR2 FQGNSA. The CDR3 loop spans 14 amino acids. The CDR3 coding sequence is TGTGCCAGCAGCTCGGCGGGAAAATACAATGAGCAGTTCTTC. This codes for CASSSAGKYNEQFF.

The sample holds a few counts of this clonotype. The rearrangement links TRBV2 to TRBJ1-5, with D unresolved. Germline V gives CDR1 SNHLY, CDR2 FYNNEI. V was pared by 4 bases and J by 0 bases, with 7 bases between. The CDR3 has 14 residues. The DNA of the CDR3 is TGTGCCAGCAGTGTAGTAGATAGCAATCAGCCCCAGCATTTT. Its translation is CASSVVDSNQPQHF.

This clonotype was recorded many times. The DNA of the CDR3 is TGTGCCAGCTCAGGCGGACAGGGTGACGAGCAGTACTTC. Translation: CASSGGQGDEQYF. The chain is built from TRBV18 and TRBJ2-7, with TRBD1 identical over 8 bases. The germline gives CDR1 KGHSH, CDR2 LQKENI. V was pared by 5 bases and J by 5 bases, with 5 bases of the junction left unmatched. The CDR3 loop spans 13 amino acids.

The chain carries TRBV7-9 and TRBJ1-6, with 8 bases fitting TRBD1. The trim removed 2 bases at V and 10 bases at J, leaving 10 bases unmatched. Per germline, CDR1 SEHNR and CDR2 FQNEAQ (reference sequence). The CDR3 extends over 16 amino acids. Here the CDR3 reads CASSLHGQGVPSPLHF. Here the CDR3 DNA reads TGTGCCAGCAGCTTACATGGACAGGGTGTACCCTCACCCCTCCACTTT.

This clonotype was picked up many times. This chain's CDR3 is CASSRAGVSYEQFF. As DNA, the CDR3 is TGTGCCAGCAGCCGAGCGGGAGTCTCTTATGAGCAGTTCTTC. The rearrangement joins TRBV3-1 to TRBJ2-1; 8 bases agree with TRBD2. Germline CDR1 is LGHDT and CDR2 is YNNKEL (reference sequence). Trimming cost V 4 bases and J 8 bases; bases outside gene matches: 7. This CDR3 has 14 amino acids.

This clonotype was seen many times. CDR3 sequence reads: CASSLWSGGPDNEQFF. In DNA form, the CDR3 reads TGTGCCAGCAGTTTATGGTCGGGAGGGCCGGACAATGAGCAGTTCTTC. The V and J genes are TRBV12-3 or TRBV12-4 and TRBJ2-1, with 8 bases matching TRBD2. The CDR3 consists of 16 residues. V gave up 2 bases and J gave up 5 bases; unmatched junction bases: 8.